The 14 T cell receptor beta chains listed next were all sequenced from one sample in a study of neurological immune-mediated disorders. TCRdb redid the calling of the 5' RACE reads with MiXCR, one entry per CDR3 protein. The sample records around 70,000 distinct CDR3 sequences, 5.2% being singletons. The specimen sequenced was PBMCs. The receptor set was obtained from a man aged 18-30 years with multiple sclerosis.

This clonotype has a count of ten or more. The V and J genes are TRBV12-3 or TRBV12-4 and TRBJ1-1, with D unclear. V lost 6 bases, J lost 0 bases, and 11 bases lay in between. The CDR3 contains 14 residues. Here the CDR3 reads CASSADVLNTEAFF. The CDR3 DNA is TGTGCCAGCAGCGCGGACGTATTGAACACTGAAGCTTTCTTT.

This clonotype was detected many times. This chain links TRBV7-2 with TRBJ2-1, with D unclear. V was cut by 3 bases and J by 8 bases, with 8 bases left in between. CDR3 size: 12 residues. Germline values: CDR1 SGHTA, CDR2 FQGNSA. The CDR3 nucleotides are TGTGCCAGCAGCTTTTGGGCCCATGAGCAGTTCTTC. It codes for CASSFWAHEQFF.

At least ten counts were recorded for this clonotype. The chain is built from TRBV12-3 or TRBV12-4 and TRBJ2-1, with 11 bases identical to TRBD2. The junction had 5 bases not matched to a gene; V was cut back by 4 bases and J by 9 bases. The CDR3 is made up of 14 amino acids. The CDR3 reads CASSSRLAGSEQFF. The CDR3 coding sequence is TGTGCCAGCAGTTCCCGACTAGCGGGAAGTGAGCAGTTCTTC.

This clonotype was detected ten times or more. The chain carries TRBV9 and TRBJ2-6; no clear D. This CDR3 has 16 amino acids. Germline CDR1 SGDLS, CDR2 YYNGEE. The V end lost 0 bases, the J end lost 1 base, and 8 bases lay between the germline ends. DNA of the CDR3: TGTGCCAGCAGCGTAGCATCTGGTTCTGGGGCCAACGTCCTGACTTTC. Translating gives CASSVASGSGANVLTF.

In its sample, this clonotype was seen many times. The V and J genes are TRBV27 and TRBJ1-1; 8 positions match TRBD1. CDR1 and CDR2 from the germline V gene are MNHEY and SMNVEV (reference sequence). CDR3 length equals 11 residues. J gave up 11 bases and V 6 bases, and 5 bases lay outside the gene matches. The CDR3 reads CASRDRVRAFF. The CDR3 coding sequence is TGTGCCAGCAGGGACAGGGTTCGCGCTTTCTTT.

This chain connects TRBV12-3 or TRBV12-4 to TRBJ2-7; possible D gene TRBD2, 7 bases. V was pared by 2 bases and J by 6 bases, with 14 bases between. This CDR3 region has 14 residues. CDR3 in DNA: TGTGCCAGCAGTTTATTCGCGGGGGCATCCGAGCAGTACTTC. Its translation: CASSLFAGASEQYF.

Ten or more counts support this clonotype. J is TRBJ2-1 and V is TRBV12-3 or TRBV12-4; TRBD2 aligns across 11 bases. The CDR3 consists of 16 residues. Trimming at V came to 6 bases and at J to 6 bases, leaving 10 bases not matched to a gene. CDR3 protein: CASSRIAGGISNEQFF. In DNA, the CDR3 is TGTGCCAGCAGCCGGATAGCGGGGGGGATTTCCAATGAGCAGTTCTTC.

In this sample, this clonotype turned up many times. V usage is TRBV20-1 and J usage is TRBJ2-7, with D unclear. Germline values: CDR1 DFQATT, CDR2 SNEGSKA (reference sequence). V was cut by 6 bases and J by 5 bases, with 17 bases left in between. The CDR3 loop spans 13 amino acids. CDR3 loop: CSAKRLGVDEQYF. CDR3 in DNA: TGCAGTGCCAAAAGGTTAGGAGTCGACGAGCAGTACTTC.

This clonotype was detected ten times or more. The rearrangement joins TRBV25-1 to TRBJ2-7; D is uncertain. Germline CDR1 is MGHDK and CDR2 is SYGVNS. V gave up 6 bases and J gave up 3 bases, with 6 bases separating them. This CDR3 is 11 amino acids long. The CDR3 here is CASRGDYEQYF. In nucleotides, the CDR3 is TGTGCCAGCAGGGGTGACTACGAGCAGTACTTC.

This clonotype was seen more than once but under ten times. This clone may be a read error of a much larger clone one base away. CDR3 in amino acids: CSASAAKGDEKLFF. In DNA form, the CDR3 reads TGCAGTGCTAGCGCCGCAAAGGGGGATGAAAAACTGTTTTTT. The V call is TRBV20-1, the J call TRBJ1-4; tentative D call: TRBD1 (6 bases). The V end was cut by 3 bases, the J end by 6 bases, with 14 bases between. The CDR3 has 14 residues. Germline CDR1 and CDR2: DFQATT and SNEGSKA (reference sequence).

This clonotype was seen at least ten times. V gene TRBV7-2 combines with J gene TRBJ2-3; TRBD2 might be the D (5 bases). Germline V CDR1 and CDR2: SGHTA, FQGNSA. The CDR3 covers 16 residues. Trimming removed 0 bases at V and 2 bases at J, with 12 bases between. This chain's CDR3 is CASSLASGSATDTQYF. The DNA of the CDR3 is TGTGCCAGCAGCTTAGCGTCGGGGTCTGCCACAGATACGCAGTATTTT. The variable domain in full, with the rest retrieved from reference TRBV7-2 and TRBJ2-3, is GAGVSQSPSNKVTEKGKDVELRCDPISGHTALYWYRQSLGQGLEFLIYFQGNSAPDKSGLPSDRFSAERTGGSVSTLTIQRTQQEDSAVYLCASSLASGSATDTQYFGPGTRLTVL.

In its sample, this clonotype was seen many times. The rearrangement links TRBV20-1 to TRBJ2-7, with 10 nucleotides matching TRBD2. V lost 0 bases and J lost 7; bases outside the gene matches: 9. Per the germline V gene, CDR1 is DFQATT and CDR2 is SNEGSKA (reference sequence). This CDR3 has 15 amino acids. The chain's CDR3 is CSAREPTSGMWEQYF. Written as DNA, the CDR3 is TGCAGTGCTAGAGAGCCAACTAGCGGGATGTGGGAGCAGTACTTC.

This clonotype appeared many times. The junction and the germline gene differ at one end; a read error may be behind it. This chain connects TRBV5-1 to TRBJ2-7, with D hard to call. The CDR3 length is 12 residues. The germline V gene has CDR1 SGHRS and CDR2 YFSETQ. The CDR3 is CASSLRPYEQYF. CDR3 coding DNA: TGTGCCAGCAGCTTAAGGCCCTACGAGCAGTACTTC.

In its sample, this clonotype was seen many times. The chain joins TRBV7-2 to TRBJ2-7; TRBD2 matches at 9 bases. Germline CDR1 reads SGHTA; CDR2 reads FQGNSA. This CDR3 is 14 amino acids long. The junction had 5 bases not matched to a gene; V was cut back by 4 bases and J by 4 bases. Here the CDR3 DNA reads TGTGCCAGCAGCTCCATGCGGGGGGGGTACGAGCAGTACTTC. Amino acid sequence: CASSSMRGGYEQYF. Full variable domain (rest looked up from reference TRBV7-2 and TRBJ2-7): GAGVSQSPSNKVTEKGKDVELRCDPISGHTALYWYRQSLGQGLEFLIYFQGNSAPDKSGLPSDRFSAERTGGSVSTLTIQRTQQEDSAVYLCASSSMRGGYEQYFGPGTRLTVT.